This T cell receptor beta chain was profiled in a study of shared clonotypes between healthy human individuals. Study background: Each donor's CD8 memory used one plate, CD8 naive two, each CD4 subset three.

Regarding this clone: The antigen remains undetermined.

TCRdb's table, derived via immunoSEQ multiplex PCR, lists solely in-frame clones and lacks some. The sample comprises about 2 million clones, about 95% of which are singletons, and around 1.1% rests with the top ten. Terminally differentiated effector memory CD45RA+ cells were excluded by CCR7 positive selection of CD45RO-negative cells. V was cut by 0 bases and J by 2 bases, with 15 bases left in between. The CDR3 extends over 17 amino acids. The V gene's germline CDR1 is SGHRS and CDR2 YFSETQ. Whole-study findings and limits: Non-shared clonotypes displayed generation probabilities falling below those of clonotypes present in all four donors.

V gene TRBV5-1 combines with J gene TRBJ2-1; D possibly corresponds to TRBD2 (5 bases). Sequences were obtained from naive CD8+ T cells sorted from blood. The TCR originated in a man aged 18 to 29 in good health. The CDR3 DNA reads as TGCGCCAGCAGCTTGGAATTCTCGCGGGCGGCCTACAATGAGCAGTTCTTC. Translation gives CASSLEFSRAAYNEQFF.